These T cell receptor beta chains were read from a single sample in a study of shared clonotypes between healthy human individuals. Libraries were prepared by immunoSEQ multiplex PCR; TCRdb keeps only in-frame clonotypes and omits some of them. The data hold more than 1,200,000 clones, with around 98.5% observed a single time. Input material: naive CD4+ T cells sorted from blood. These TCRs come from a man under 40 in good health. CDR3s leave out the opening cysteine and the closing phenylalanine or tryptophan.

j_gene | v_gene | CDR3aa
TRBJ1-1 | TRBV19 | ASEAGRLNTEAF
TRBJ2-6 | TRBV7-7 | ASSGAIKPQSRANVLT
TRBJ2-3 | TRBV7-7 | ASSRQPGGTDTQY
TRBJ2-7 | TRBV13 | ASSLEPRRAGGSYEQY
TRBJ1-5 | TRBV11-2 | ASSVGQGVSRNQPQH
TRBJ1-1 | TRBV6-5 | ASSSAGRGNTEAF
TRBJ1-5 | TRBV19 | ASTPLGPGQPQH
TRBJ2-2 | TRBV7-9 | ASSRSGRNTGELF
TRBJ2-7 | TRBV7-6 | ASSEGLAGVHEQY
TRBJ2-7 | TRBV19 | ASSIETGSYEQY
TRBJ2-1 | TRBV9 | ASSAYQGSGVFWNEQF
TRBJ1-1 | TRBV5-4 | ASSSPGARNTEAF
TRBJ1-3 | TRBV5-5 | ASSVQGVHSGNTIY
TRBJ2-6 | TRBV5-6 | ASSAPGGLWAGANVLT
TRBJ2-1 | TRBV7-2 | ASSLSSGGHPRDNEQF
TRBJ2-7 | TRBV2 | ASRRGLAGAMSSYEQY
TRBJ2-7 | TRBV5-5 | ASSLQAVLAGGDEQY
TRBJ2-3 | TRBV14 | ASSQDWWGTDTDTQY
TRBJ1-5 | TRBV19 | ASSIGSFDRSNQPQH
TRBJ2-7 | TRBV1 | TSSQDHLAGGLKQY
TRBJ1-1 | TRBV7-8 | ASSSRVNTEAF
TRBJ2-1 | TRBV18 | ASSPGTYNEQF
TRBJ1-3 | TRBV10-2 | ASSDSEWSSGNTIY
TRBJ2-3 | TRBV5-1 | ASSLLLTDTQY
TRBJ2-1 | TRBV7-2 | ASRPLAVTYNEQF
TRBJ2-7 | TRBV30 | AWSTGFIYEQY
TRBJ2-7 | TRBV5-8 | ASRGPPVSSSYEQY